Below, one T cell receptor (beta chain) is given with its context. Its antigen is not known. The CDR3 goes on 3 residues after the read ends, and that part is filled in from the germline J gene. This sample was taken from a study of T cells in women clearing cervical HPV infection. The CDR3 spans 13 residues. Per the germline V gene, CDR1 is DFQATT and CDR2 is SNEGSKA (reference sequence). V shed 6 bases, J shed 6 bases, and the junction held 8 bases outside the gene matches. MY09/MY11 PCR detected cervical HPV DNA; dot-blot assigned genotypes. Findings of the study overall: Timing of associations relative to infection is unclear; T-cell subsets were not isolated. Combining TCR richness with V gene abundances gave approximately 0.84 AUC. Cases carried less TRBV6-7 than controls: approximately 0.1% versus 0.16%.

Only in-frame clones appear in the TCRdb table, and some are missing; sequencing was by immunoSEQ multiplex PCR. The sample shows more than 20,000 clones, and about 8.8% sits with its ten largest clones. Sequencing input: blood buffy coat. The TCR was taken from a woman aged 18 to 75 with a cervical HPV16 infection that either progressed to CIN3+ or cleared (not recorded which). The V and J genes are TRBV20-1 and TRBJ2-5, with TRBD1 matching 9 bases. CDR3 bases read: TGCAGTGCCATTGGACAGGGGTGGCAGACC. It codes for CSAIGQGWQT. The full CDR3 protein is CSAIGQGWQTQYF.